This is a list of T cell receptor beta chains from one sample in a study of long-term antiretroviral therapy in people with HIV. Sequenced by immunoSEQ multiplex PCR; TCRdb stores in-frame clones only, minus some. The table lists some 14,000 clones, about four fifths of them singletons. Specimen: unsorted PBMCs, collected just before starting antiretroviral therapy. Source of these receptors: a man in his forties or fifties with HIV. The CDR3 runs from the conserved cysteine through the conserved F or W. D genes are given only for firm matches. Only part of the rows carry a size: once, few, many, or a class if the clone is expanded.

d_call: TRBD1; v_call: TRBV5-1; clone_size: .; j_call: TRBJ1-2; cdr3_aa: CASSPGQGGYGYTF; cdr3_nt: TGCGCCAGCAGCCCGGGACAGGGGGGCTATGGCTACACCTTC
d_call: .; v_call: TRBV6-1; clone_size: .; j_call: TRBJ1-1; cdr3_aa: CASRETASTEAFF; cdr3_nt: TGTGCCAGCAGGGAAACAGCGAGCACTGAAGCTTTCTTT
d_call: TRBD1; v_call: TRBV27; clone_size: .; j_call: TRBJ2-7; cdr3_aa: CASSSPSGTGNHEQYF; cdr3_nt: TGTGCCAGCAGTTCCCCTTCCGGGACAGGGAACCACGAGCAGTACTTC
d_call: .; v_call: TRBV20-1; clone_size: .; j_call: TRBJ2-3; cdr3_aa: CSATRRDTQYF; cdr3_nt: TGCAGTGCTACAAGGAGAGATACGCAGTATTTT
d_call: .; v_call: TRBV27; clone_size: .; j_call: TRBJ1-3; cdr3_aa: CASSLTGIGNTIYF; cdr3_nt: TGTGCCAGCAGTTTAACAGGGATCGGAAACACCATATATTTT
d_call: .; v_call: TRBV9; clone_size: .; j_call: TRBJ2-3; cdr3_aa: CASSVYSDTQYF; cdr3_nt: TGTGCCAGCAGCGTATACTCAGATACGCAGTATTTT
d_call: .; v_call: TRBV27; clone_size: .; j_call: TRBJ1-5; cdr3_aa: CASSSQGLNQPQHF; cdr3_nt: TGTGCCAGCAGTTCACAGGGTCTAAACCAGCCCCAGCATTTT
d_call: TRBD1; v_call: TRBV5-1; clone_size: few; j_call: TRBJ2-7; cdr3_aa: CASSLGSGGTYEQYF; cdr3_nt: TGCGCCAGCAGCTTGGGATCAGGGGGTACCTACGAGCAGTACTTC
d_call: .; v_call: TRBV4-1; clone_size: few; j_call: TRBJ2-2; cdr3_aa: CASSQDPGSGELFF; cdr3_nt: TGCGCCAGCAGCCAAGACCCGGGTTCCGGGGAGCTGTTTTTT
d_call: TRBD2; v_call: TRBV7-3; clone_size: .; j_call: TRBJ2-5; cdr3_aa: CASSPTSGVQETQYF; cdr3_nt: TGTGCCAGCAGCCCGACTAGCGGGGTACAAGAGACCCAGTACTTC
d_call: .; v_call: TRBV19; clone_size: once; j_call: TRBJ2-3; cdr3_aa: CASSISGGTDTQYF; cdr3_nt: TGTGCCAGTAGTATTTCGGGGGGCACAGATACGCAGTATTTT
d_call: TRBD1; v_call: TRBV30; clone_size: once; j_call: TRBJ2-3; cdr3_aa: CAWSDRGPDTQYF; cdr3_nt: TGTGCCTGGAGTGACAGGGGGCCAGATACGCAGTATTTT
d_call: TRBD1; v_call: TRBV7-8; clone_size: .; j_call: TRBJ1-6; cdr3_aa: CASSQVGRGDYNSPLHF; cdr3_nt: TGTGCCAGCAGCCAGGTGGGCAGGGGGGATTATAATTCACCCCTCCACTTT
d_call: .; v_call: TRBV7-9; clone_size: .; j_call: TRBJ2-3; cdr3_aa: CASSRETRGADTQYF; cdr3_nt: TGTGCCAGCAGCCGAGAGACGAGGGGCGCAGATACGCAGTATTTT
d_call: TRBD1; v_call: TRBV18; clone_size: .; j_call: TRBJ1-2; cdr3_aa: CASSQRQGEGYTF; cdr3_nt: TGTGCCAGCTCACAAAGACAGGGGGAAGGCTACACCTTC
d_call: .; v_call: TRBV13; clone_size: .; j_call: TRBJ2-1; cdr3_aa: CASSLGGGNEQFF; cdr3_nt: TGTGCCAGCAGCTTAGGCGGGGGTAATGAGCAGTTCTTC
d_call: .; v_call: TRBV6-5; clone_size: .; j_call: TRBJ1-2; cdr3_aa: CASSSIRGATYGYTF; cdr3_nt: TGTGCCAGCAGTTCCATCCGGGGGGCCACCTATGGCTACACCTTC
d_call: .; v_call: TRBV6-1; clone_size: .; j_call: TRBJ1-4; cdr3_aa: CASSAGTIGEKLFF; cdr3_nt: TGTGCCAGCAGTGCCGGGACAATTGGGGAAAAACTGTTTTTT
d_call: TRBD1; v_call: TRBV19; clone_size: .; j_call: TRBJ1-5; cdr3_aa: CASSIIGQGDQPQHF; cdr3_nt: TGTGCCAGTAGCATCATAGGACAGGGTGATCAGCCCCAGCATTTT
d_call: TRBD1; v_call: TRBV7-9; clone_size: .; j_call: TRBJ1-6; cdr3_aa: CASSQDRGHSPLHF; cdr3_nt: TGTGCCAGCAGTCAAGACAGGGGGCACTCACCCCTCCACTTT
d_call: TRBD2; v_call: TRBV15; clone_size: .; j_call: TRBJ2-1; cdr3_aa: CATSRGEGGLANEQFF; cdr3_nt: TGTGCCACCAGCAGAGGGGAGGGTGGCTTGGCCAATGAGCAGTTCTTC
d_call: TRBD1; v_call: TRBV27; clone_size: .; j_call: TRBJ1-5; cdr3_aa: CASSLSGGLFSQPQHF; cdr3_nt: TGTGCCAGCAGCCTGTCAGGGGGTCTCTTCAGTCAGCCCCAGCATTTT
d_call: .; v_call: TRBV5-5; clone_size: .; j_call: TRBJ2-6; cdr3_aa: CASSKVLEKARGANVLTF; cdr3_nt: TGTGCCAGCAGCAAGGTCTTGGAAAAAGCGAGGGGGGCCAACGTCCTGACTTTC
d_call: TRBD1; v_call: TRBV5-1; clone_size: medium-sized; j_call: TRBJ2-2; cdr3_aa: CASSLARTGGQSGELFF; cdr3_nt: TGCGCCAGCAGCTTGGCCCGAACAGGGGGTCAGTCCGGGGAGCTGTTTTTT
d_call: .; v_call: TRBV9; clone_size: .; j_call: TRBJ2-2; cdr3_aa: CASSVATGGTGELFF; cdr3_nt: TGTGCCAGCAGCGTAGCTACCGGCGGGACCGGGGAGCTGTTTTTT
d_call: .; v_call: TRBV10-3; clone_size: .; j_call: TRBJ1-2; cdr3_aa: CAISESANYGYTF; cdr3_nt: TGTGCCATCAGTGAAAGCGCTAACTATGGCTACACCTTC
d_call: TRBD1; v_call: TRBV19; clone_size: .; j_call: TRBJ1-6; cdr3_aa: CASSPRQGYAPLHF; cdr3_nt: TGTGCCAGTAGTCCTAGACAGGGGTACGCACCCCTCCACTTT
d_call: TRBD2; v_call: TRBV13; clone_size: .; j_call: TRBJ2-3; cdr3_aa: CASSSRLAGGRDTQYF; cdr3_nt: TGTGCCAGCAGCTCTAGACTAGCGGGAGGAAGGGATACGCAGTATTTT
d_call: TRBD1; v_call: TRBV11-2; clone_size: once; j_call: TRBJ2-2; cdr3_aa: CASSVSRGQAFTGELFF; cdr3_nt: TGTGCCAGCAGCGTGAGCCGGGGACAGGCGTTCACCGGGGAGCTGTTTTTT
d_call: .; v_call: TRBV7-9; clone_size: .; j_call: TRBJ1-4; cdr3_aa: CASSEFNRAFNEKLFF; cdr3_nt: TGTGCCAGCAGCGAATTTAACAGGGCGTTTAATGAAAAACTGTTTTTT
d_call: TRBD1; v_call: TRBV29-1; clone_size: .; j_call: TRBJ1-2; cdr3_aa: CSVATGNYGYTF; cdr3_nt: TGCAGCGTCGCGACAGGGAACTATGGCTACACCTTC